The present T cell receptor beta chain was sequenced within a study of graft-versus-host responses after intestinal transplantation. The assay was immunoSEQ multiplex PCR, and TCRdb's table has in-frame clones only and misses some. Among roughly 130,000 clones listed, roughly 91% were seen once. On this clone: The antigen remains undetermined. This CDR3 is also generated by other DNA sequences in the sample.

This clonotype originated in a human donor who received an intestinal transplant. This specimen was unstimulated CD4+ T cells sorted from spleen or lymph node cells, taken before intestinal transplant.

The CDR3 nucleotides are TGCGCCAGCAGCTTAAACCGTGTCTACGAGCAGTACTTC. This gives the protein CASSLNRVYEQYF. The rearrangement joins TRBV5-1 to TRBJ2-7; no clear D gene. The CDR3 is 13 amino acids. The germline V gene encodes CDR1 SGHRS and CDR2 YFSETQ. Trimming took off 2 bases at V and 3 bases at J, with 9 bases between the two ends.